This T cell receptor (beta chain) emerged from a study of T cell responses to AZD1222 COVID-19 vaccine. Background on the study: Second-dose intervals near 4 or 12 weeks were combined.

Germline loops: CDR1 KGHSH, CDR2 LQKENI. This CDR3 has 14 residues. The ends were cut back, 3 bases at V and 9 bases at J, with 17 bases in the middle. Repertoires were generated with immunoSEQ multiplex PCR, while TCRdb's copy carries only in-frame clones and drops some. Of 110,000 to 150,000 clones detected, 89% appear once; the ten largest clones hold 4.7%. Study results and caveats: Among spike-specific TCRs, nearly half reportedly target unmutated variant regions.

This clone has only a few counts. Its antigen is not identified. This chain joins TRBV18 and TRBJ1-2; D perhaps matches TRBD1 (6 bases). The clonotype originates from an adult in good health. The specimen was peripheral blood, collected on day 0 of AZD1222 vaccination. The CDR3 is CASSPPGQHGSYTF. CDR3 sequence (DNA): TGTGCCAGCTCACCGCCGGGACAACATGGGAGCTACACCTTC. Using reference TRBV18 and TRBJ1-2 for the parts outside the CDR3, the full variable domain is NAGVMQNPRHLVRRRGQEARLRCSPMKGHSHVYWYRQLPEEGLKFMVYLQKENIIDESGMPKERFSAEFPKEGPSILRIQQVVRGDSAAYFCASSPPGQHGSYTFGSGTRLTVV.